This TCR beta chain was identified in a study of STAT3 mutations in large granular lymphocyte leukemia (dated 2019 in TCRdb). Regarding the study in general: Canonical activating STAT3 mutations were detected in roughly half of the longitudinally sequenced T-LGLL patients. More than half of T-LGLL patients received one or more immunosuppressive therapy regimens, with hematologic response in less than 50% of those treated. To reconstruct clonal hierarchy and dynamics, serial deep sequencing of TCRbeta CDR3 and STAT3 was performed in patients with T-cell large granular lymphocyte leukemia. From an initial cohort of 200 to 250 LGL patients, roughly 20 representative T-LGLL cases were chosen for longitudinal sequencing of TCRbeta and STAT3. As controls, the study also included longitudinal sequencing of two patients with natural killer LGL leukemia. Each patient was sequenced at an average of around 3.8 time points, ranging from 2 to 8 samplings.

Measured from the cysteine to the phenylalanine, the CDR3 is 14 residues long. Just CDR3 DNA is preserved here, 42 bases in frame from base 1. CDR1 and CDR2, per the germline V gene, are SQVTM and ANQGSEA. Regarding this clone: Its antigen is currently not known. Nothing much larger sits one base from this clone, and base qualities are not available.

The same DNA, extracted from blood mononuclear cells, served for both the TCR sequencing and the STAT3 sequencing. TCRbeta libraries were sequenced on an Illumina MiSeq, and an average of around 41,000 productive templates per sample was obtained. Using multiplex PCR amplification, the immunoSEQ assay generated the TCRbeta CDR3 libraries. In the authors' own workflow: Following a previously defined approach, repertoire diversity was calculated, and values close to 0 point to extremely monoclonal samples. Entries here come from immuneACCESS through TCRdb and include only in-frame sequences with V and J called. Some clones fail to appear in such tables; in the studies checked, an unresolved V gene covers under half of the shortfall, and the cause of the remainder is unknown. The DNA was the basis for D and trimming; V, J and clone size are from that table. The sample table holds fewer than 2,000 clones, of which approximately 30% were seen once. The top ten constitute roughly three fifths of the sample.

Study-wide findings and limitations: Dominant TCR clone burden was found to exceed STAT3 mutant burden in several patients, suggesting that STAT3 mutation arose secondarily within a pre-expanded clone. Persisting codominant clonotypes in some patients meant a small but highly pathogenic clone may have been missed. All T-LGLL patients had at least one immunodominant TCRbeta clonotype, and roughly half had multiple immunodominant subclonotypes. In 6 of 18 patients, TCR clonotype switching occurred after therapy, and every newly emerging clone was STAT3 wild type. Linking therapy response to changes in TCR clonal burden was complicated by variable intervals between samplings and by differing treatment regimens. Because no samples were available when a clone first appeared, clonal expansion was inferred from samplings taken at other points.

The sequencing input was peripheral blood mononuclear cells. This clonotype was sampled from a male patient aged 50 or older with T-cell large granular lymphocyte leukemia. Some clones in this sample may be carry-over from other donors' samples. The age is the age at diagnosis. The rearranged segments are TRBV29-1 and TRBJ2-7, with a weak D call of TRBD2 (6 bases match). The sequenced DNA: TGCACACCAACTTGGAGGGGAAGGTTGTACGAGCAGTACTTC. Its protein is CTPTWRGRLYEQYF.